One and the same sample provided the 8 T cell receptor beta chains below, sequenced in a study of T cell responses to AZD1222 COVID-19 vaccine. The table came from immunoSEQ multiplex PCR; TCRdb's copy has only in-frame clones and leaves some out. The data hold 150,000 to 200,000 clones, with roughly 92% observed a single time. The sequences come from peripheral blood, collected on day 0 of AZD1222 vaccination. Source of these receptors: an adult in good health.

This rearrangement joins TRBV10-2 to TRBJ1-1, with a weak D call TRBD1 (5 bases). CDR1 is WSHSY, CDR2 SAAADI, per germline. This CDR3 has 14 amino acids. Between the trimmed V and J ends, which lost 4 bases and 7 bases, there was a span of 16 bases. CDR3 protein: CASSGRDPTGEAFF. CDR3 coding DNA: TGCGCCAGCAGTGGGAGGGACCCAACCGGTGAAGCTTTCTTT.

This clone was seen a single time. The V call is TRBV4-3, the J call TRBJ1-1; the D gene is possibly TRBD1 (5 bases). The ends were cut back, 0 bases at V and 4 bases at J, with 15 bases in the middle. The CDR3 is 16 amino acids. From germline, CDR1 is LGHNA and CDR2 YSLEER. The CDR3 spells CASSQDGGGSSTEAFF. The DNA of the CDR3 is TGCGCCAGCAGCCAAGATGGGGGAGGGTCAAGCACTGAAGCTTTCTTT.

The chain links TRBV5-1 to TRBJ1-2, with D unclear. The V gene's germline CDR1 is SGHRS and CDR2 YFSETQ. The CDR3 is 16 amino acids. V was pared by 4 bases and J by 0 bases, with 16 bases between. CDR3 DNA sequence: TGCGCCAGCAGCCCGCCCCTCCGTACAGCTAACTATGGCTACACCTTC. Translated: CASSPPLRTANYGYTF.

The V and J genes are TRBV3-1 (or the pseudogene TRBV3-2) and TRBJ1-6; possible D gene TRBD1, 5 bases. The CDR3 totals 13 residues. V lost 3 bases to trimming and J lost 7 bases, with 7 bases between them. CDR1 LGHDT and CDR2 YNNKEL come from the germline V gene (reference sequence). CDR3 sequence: CASSQGGNSPLHF. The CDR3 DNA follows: TGTGCCAGCAGCCAGGGGGGAAATTCACCCCTCCACTTT.

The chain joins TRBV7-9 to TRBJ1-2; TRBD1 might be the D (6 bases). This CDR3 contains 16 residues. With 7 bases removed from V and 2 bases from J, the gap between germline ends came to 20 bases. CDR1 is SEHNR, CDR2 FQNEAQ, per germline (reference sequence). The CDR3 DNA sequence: TGTGCCAGCACACAGCCGCAGGGGACTGCCAACTATGGCTACACCTTC. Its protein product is CASTQPQGTANYGYTF.

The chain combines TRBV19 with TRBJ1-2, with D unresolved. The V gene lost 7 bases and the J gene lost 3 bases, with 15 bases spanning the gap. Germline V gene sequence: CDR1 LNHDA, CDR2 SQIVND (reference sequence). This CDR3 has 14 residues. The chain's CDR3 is CASTPLGIDYGYTF. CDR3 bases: TGTGCCAGTACCCCGTTGGGGATCGACTATGGCTACACCTTC.

In DNA, the CDR3 is TGTGCCAGCAGCTTAGTAGGCGGGAGCAGGTATGAGCAGTACTTC. This codes for CASSLVGGSRYEQYF. The chain employs TRBV7-9 and TRBJ2-7, with 7 bases identical to TRBD2. J was trimmed by 7 bases and V by 1 base; bases with no gene match: 10. Germline lookup yields CDR1 SEHNR and CDR2 FQNEAQ (reference sequence). The CDR3 is 15 amino acids.

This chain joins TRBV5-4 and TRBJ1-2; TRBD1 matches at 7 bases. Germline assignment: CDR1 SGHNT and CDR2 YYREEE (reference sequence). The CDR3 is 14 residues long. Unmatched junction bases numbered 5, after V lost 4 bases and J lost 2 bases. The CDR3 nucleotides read TGTGCCAGCAGCACGAAGGGACAGAACTATGGCTACACCTTC. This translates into CASSTKGQNYGYTF.